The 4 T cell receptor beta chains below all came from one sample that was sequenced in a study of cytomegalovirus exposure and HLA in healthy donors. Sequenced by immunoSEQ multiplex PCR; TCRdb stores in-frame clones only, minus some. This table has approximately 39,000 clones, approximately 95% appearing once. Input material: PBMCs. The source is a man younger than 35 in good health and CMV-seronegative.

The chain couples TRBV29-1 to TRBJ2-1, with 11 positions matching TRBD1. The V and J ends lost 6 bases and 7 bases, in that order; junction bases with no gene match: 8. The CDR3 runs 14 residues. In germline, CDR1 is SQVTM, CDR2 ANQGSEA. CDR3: CSVSDRGRRNEQFF. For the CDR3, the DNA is TGCAGCGTCTCGGACAGGGGGCGCAGGAATGAGCAGTTCTTC.

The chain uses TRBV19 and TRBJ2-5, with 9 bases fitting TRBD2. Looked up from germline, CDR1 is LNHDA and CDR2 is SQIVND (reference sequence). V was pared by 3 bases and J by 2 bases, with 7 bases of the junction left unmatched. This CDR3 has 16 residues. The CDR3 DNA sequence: TGTGCCAGTAGTATCTTTCTAGCGGGAAAGCAAGAGACCCAGTACTTC. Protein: CASSIFLAGKQETQYF.

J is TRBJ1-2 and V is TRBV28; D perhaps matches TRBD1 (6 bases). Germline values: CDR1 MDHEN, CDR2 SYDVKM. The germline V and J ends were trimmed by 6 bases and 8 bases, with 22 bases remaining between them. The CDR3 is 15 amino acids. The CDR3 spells CASSQAGEGERGYTF. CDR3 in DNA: TGTGCCAGCAGCCAGGCGGGTGAGGGGGAGAGGGGCTACACCTTC.

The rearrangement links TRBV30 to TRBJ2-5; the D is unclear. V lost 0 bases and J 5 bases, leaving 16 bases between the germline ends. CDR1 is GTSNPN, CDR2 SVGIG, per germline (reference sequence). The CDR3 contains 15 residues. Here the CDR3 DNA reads TGTGCCTGGAGTGTACAACTGTTGGGCTCGGAGACCCAGTACTTC. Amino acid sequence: CAWSVQLLGSETQYF.